This T cell receptor beta chain was profiled in a study of T cell responses to AZD1222 COVID-19 vaccine (TCRdb year 2021). Regarding the research as a whole: TCR sequencing was performed for more than 230 trial participants, of whom around 210 were given two doses of AZD1222 and roughly 25 were given two doses of MenACWY control vaccine. Trial participants were enrolled by age into 18-55, 56-69 and 70-plus year subgroups, with roughly 150, 30 and 60 TCR-sequenced participants respectively.

Notes on this clone: Its binding antigen is unknown. No clone much larger than this one lies a single base away; base qualities are absent.

Overall study outcomes, separate from this receptor: Reportedly, close to half of the unique spike-specific TCRs recognized epitopes lying outside the regions that are mutated in the B.1.351 and B.1.1.7 variants. Participants were mostly white British and included more females than males, and it was suggested by the authors that clonal diversity may have been underestimated. Conclusions about previously exposed vaccinees are limited because only five or six AZD1222 recipients were SARS-CoV-2 seropositive at baseline. The whole spike protein was spanned by vaccine-associated CD4 TCRs, and dominant responses were seen in regions 160-218 and 743-854. A significant rise in spike-specific TCR breadth and depth was observed after two AZD1222 doses relative to day 0 and relative to MenACWY recipients. The 56-69-year group was small, and its depth increase did not reach significance, likely because of low power. No day 14 peak-response samples were available, so repertoires were characterized only after the peak T cell response.

Compared with germline, V lacks 2 bases and J lacks 5 bases; bases without a gene match: 8. From the cysteine through the phenylalanine, the CDR3 covers 16 amino acids. Kept here is only the CDR3 DNA, which spans 48 bases and is read in frame from base 1. Looking up the germline V gene yields CDR1 KGHSH and CDR2 LQKENI. The CDR3 regions of human TCRbeta chains were analyzed by immunosequencing. The study's processing was this. TCRs in the repertoires were matched against a reference library of SARS-CoV-2-specific TCRs that had been generated with the MIRA antigen-specificity platform. Breadth meant the fraction of unique TCRs that were SARS-CoV-2-associated, whereas depth meant the fraction of total T cells that were SARS-CoV-2-associated. Each spike-specific TCR was assigned to its reactive spike region and to a CD4 or CD8 class using the MIRA data. Log10-transformed breadth and depth values were compared by one-way ANOVA with Sidak's multiple comparisons tests. Sourced from immuneACCESS, this table was stored by TCRdb with only in-frame sequences that have V and J called. A share of the clones is absent; for the studies checked, an unresolved V gene accounts for under half, and the remainder has no known explanation. V and J calls and clone size are copied from that table; D and trimming were computed from the DNA. The sample profile shows some 150,000 clones; 90% to 95% of them were found once. The ten largest account for roughly 4.4% of the sample.

This specimen's time point label, per the study, means: baseline before first vaccination. Explained via the paper, the treatment or condition label denotes: meningococcal conjugate vaccine given as trial control. The vaccinee samples were drawn from two UK trials, COV001 and COV002, one of which was a single-blind randomized controlled phase 2/3 trial testing AZD1222 (ChAdOx1 nCoV-19) in healthy adults. Trial participant PBMC samples were collected at day 0 and day 28 after the second dose for TCRbeta chain sequencing. This material consisted of peripheral blood, taken on day 0 of MenACWY control vaccination. The chain employs TRBV18 and TRBJ2-7, and TRBD2 aligns with 11 junction nucleotides. The receptor was isolated from an adult in good health. The CDR3 protein is CASSPIAGGPGNEQYF. The nucleotide sequence is given as TGTGCCAGCTCACCAATAGCGGGAGGGCCGGGAAACGAGCAGTACTTC. When the CDR3 is completed using the reference TRBV18 and TRBJ2-7 genes on either side, the full variable domain is NAGVMQNPRHLVRRRGQEARLRCSPMKGHSHVYWYRQLPEEGLKFMVYLQKENIIDESGMPKERFSAEFPKEGPSILRIQQVVRGDSAAYFCASSPIAGGPGNEQYFGPGTRLTVT.